What follows are 5 T cell receptor beta chains derived from one specimen sequenced in a study of T cell clonality in common variable immunodeficiency (dated by TCRdb to 2015 to 2017). The library relied on the immunoSEQ multiplex PCR assay. TCRdb took over this immuneACCESS table, retaining in-frame rearrangements with V and J assigned. Such tables are incomplete; in checked studies, under half of the missing clones stem from an unresolved V gene, and the remainder is unexplained. For this sample, about 74,000 clones are listed, none of them singletons. Clones ranked in the top ten supply around 0.8% of the sample. The sequencing input was peripheral blood mononuclear cells. Receptors originate from a person between 18 and 75 years old in good health.

Many counts were recorded for this clone. The missing CDR3 end, 3 residues past where the read stops, is filled in from the germline J gene. This chain connects TRBV6-1 to TRBJ2-3, with TRBD1 identical over 8 bases. The CDR3 sequence is 16 residues long. V lost 4 bases, J lost 0 bases, and 6 bases stayed unmatched. From germline, CDR1 is MNHNS and CDR2 SASEGT. The CDR3 protein is CASSAIGQGSTDTQYF. The sequenced CDR3 bases are TGTGCCAGCAGTGCCATAGGACAGGGAAGCACAGATACG.

Many counts were recorded for this clone. The CDR3 goes on 3 residues after the read ends, and that part is filled in from the germline J gene. The chain is built from TRBV7-2 and TRBJ1-1, with D perhaps TRBD1 (5 bases). The CDR3 loop spans 12 amino acids. CDR1 is SGHTA, CDR2 FQGNSA, per germline. This chain's CDR3 is CASSFGTLGAFF. CDR3 DNA (partial): TGTGCCAGCAGCTTCGGGACTTTGGGA.

There are many counts of this clone. The read stops 3 residues short of the end of the CDR3; the missing end is completed from the germline J gene. This chain joins TRBV10-3 and TRBJ1-2; D is perhaps TRBD1 (5 bases). The CDR3 totals 14 residues. CDR1 and CDR2 from the germline V gene are ENHRY and SYGVKD. Deletions cut 6 bases from V and 4 bases from J, with 15 bases between. The covered CDR3 bases are TGTGCCATCAGCACCCGCAGGGAAGGCTATGGC. Its translation: CAISTRREGYG. The whole CDR3 reads CAISTRREGYGYTF.

This clone was seen at least ten times. Read coverage stops 3 residues before the CDR3 terminus; the germline J gene supplies the remainder. This chain links TRBV5-1 with TRBJ2-5; 7 bases match TRBD1. The CDR3 spans 16 residues. Trimming at V came to 0 bases and at J to 2 bases, leaving 7 bases not matched to a gene. Looked up from germline, CDR1 is SGHRS and CDR2 is YFSETQ. CDR3 residues: CASSLDPGQRQETQYF. Incomplete CDR3 DNA: TGCGCCAGCAGCTTGGATCCGGGACAGCGACAAGAGACC.

This clone was counted ten times or more. Partial CDR3 DNA: TGCAGTGCTAGAACGGCGGGCCAGAACACCGGGGAG. Amino acid sequence: CSARTAGQNTGE. The full-length CDR3 reads as CSARTAGQNTGELFF. The gene calls are TRBV20-1 and TRBJ2-2; the D gene is possibly TRBD2 (5 bases). The read ends 3 residues early relative to the CDR3; the germline J gene fills the gap. This CDR3 region has 15 residues. Germline V gene sequence: CDR1 DFQATT, CDR2 SNEGSKA (reference sequence). Trimming took off 2 bases at V and 1 base at J, with 11 bases between the two ends.